This T cell receptor beta chain was sequenced during a study of T cell repertoires in aging, cancer and after chemotherapy. About the study: Repeat sampling of healthy donors over several months to years showed clear clonal overlap. Broader study findings: Age-matched healthy donors had significantly more diverse, less clonal blood TCR repertoires than untreated cancer patients. In cancer patients, declining TCR diversity with age involved lost richness and lost evenness.

Peripheral blood genomic DNA, not sorted cells or RNA, was the template. A mixed TRB-A/B primer pool amplified rearranged TRB by multiplex touch-down PCR. TCRdb re-called the multiplex PCR reads with MiXCR, one entry per CDR3 protein. The sample yields about 17,000 distinct CDR3 sequences, roughly half seen once. Trimming left V 6 bases short and J 5 bases short, with 17 bases between. CDR1 is MNHNY and CDR2 is SVGAGI in the germline V gene (reference sequence). CDR3 length equals 14 residues. Remarks on this clonotype: Its antigen is not identified.

The chain combines TRBV6-6 with TRBJ2-7, with D maybe TRBD2 (5 bases). The sequencing input was blood. The sequence was obtained from a human donor in good health. CDR3 region: CASSPDTEADEQYF. The CDR3 bases are TGTGCCAGCAGCCCCGATACGGAGGCAGACGAGCAGTACTTC.